The clone carrying this T cell receptor (beta chain) was counted ten times or more. Trimming took 6 bases from V and 11 from J, leaving 14 bases between them. Germline V gene lookup returns CDR1 SGHVS and CDR2 FQNEAQ. This CDR3 spans 12 amino acids. As for treatment: PENTA 11 planned treatment interruption arm or continuous ART arm. Sorting from thawed PBMCs isolated naive CD4+ CD45RA+ CD45RO- T cells. These data belong to a study of HIV-infected children after antiretroviral therapy interruption. RNA-based 3' RACE libraries used unique molecular identifiers. Via MiXCR, TCRdb re-called the 3' RACE reads, giving one row per CDR3 protein. The data hold about 86,000 distinct CDR3 sequences, with about 7.2% observed a single time.

This TCR was sampled from a pool of human donors with HIV. The gene calls are TRBV7-8 and TRBJ2-1; tentative D call: TRBD2 (6 bases). The sequencing here drew on CD45RA+ CD4+ T cells from PBMCs, pooled from several time points, taken from a donor given antiretroviral therapy, either interrupted or continuous. Subset noted: naive CD4+ CD45RA+ CD45RO- T cells. The CDR3: CASSAGTPKQFF. CDR3 bases: TGTGCCAGCAGTGCCGGGACTCCAAAGCAGTTCTTC.